A selection of T cell receptor beta chains follows, all from one sample in a study of blood T cell repertoires in COVID-19. Libraries were prepared by immunoSEQ multiplex PCR; TCRdb keeps only in-frame clonotypes and omits some of them. The sample carries about 140,000 clones, approximately 91% recorded once. The sequenced sample consisted of peripheral blood. Receptors were obtained from a man over 45 with active or convalescent COVID-19. The conserved cysteine and the conserved F or W are not part of the CDR3 here. A D gene is named only where the DNA matches it firmly. Part of the rows lack a size; the others show once, few, many or a class for expanded clones.

size | J | D | V | CDR3
- | TRBJ2-7 | - | TRBV28 | ASREGLGEQY
- | TRBJ1-5 | - | TRBV18 | ASSRTDSNQPQH
- | TRBJ1-2 | - | TRBV9 | ASSPHGVLGYT
- | TRBJ2-2 | - | TRBV5-1 | ASSSVGGNTGELF
- | TRBJ2-3 | - | TRBV6-4 | ASSDEAGGTDTQY
- | TRBJ2-5 | - | TRBV5-6 | ASSRGHIQETQY
- | TRBJ1-5 | TRBD1 | TRBV6-5 | ASSTTTGVDQPQH
- | TRBJ2-1 | TRBD2 | TRBV6-2/TRBV6-3 | ASSHPGGLAGNEQF
- | TRBJ1-5 | TRBD1 | TRBV10-1 | ARGQSNQPQH
- | TRBJ2-1 | TRBD2 | TRBV3-1/TRBV3-2 | ASSQDIGGRRF
- | TRBJ2-7 | - | TRBV29-1 | SVEVGEQY
- | TRBJ2-5 | TRBD1 | TRBV7-8 | ASSWDRGETQY
- | TRBJ2-1 | TRBD1 | TRBV5-1 | ASSLRQGMFQGNRNRVLGEQF
- | TRBJ2-3 | TRBD2 | TRBV6-1 | ASSGSSGLAGDWGPDTQY
- | TRBJ1-5 | TRBD1 | TRBV6-5 | ASSIDRGRYQPQH
- | TRBJ1-2 | TRBD1 | TRBV14 | ASSAQQGKYNYGYT
- | TRBJ2-2 | TRBD2 | TRBV12-5 | ASGLVRGGRARELF
- | TRBJ1-2 | - | TRBV28 | ASSLGLYGYT
- | TRBJ1-1 | - | TRBV5-1 | ASSLAGGSNTEAF
- | TRBJ1-5 | - | TRBV7-2 | ASSLRDGNQPQH
few | TRBJ1-1 | TRBD1 | TRBV29-1 | SVPQGAAEAF
- | TRBJ1-6 | - | TRBV12-3/TRBV12-4 | ASSFGGNSPLH
- | TRBJ1-5 | - | TRBV11-2 | ASSLQAGQPQH
- | TRBJ2-3 | - | TRBV30 | ATLGAPDTQY
few | TRBJ1-6 | - | TRBV7-9 | ASSLVSGSNSPLH
- | TRBJ1-3 | - | TRBV4-2 | ASSQEGRAGNTIY
- | TRBJ2-1 | TRBD1 | TRBV24-1 | ATSDVGTGSYNEQF
- | TRBJ2-7 | - | TRBV28 | ASSLDRPLEQY
- | TRBJ2-1 | TRBD1 | TRBV9 | ASSVELGQGYNEQF
- | TRBJ2-1 | - | TRBV13 | ASSLWSGGLNEQF
- | TRBJ1-2 | - | TRBV11-2 | ASSLVTGSYGYT
- | TRBJ2-7 | TRBD2 | TRBV7-9 | ASSLSQGSGRAY
few | TRBJ2-5 | TRBD1 | TRBV5-5 | ASSPGFRDRGQETQY
- | TRBJ2-1 | TRBD2 | TRBV5-1 | ASSLGTSGSYEQF
- | TRBJ2-5 | - | TRBV5-8 | ASSPGGWETQY
once | TRBJ1-6 | - | TRBV21-1 | ASSQRRVNSPLH
- | TRBJ2-3 | - | TRBV4-1 | ASSQDRVFADTQY
- | TRBJ2-7 | TRBD2 | TRBV12-3/TRBV12-4 | ASSFGTSQQY
once | TRBJ2-5 | TRBD1 | TRBV29-1 | SVRGDRARETQY
- | TRBJ1-1 | - | TRBV6-5 | ASSYSSGGNTEAF
- | TRBJ2-2 | TRBD1 | TRBV7-2 | ASSRTGANTGELF
- | TRBJ2-1 | TRBD2 | TRBV28 | ASSFPSGSGRAIDEQF
- | TRBJ1-1 | - | TRBV6-6 | ASSYGGRPEAF
few | TRBJ2-1 | - | TRBV6-2/TRBV6-3 | ASSYPLGVQSEQF
- | TRBJ2-7 | - | TRBV18 | ASSQASASYEQY
few | TRBJ1-6 | - | TRBV19 | ASSTGLRGSSPLH